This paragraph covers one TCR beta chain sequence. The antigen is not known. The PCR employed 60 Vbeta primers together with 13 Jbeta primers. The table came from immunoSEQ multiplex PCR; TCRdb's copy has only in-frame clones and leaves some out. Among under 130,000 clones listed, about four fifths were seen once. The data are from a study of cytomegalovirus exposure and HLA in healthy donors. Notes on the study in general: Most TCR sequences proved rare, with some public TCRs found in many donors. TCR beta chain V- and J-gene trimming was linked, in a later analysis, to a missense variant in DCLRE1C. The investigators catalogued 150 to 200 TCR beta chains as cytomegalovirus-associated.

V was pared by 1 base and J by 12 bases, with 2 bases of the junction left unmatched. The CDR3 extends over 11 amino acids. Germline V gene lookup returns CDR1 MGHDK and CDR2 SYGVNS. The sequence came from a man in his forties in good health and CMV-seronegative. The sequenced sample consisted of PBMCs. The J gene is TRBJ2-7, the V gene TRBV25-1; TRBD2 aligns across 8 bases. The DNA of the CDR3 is TGTGCCAGCAGTGAATGGGGACTAGGGTACTTC. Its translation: CASSEWGLGYF.